This T cell receptor beta chain is drawn from a study of identical twins. The study's findings and limits: In monozygotic twins, models underestimated the sharing of out-of-frame TCR alpha. Conclusions came from cross-sectional statistical analysis, not from following the same donors.

Germline CDR1 is LGHDT and CDR2 is YNNKEL (reference sequence). J was trimmed by 3 bases and V by 4 bases; bases with no gene match: 9. This CDR3 has 15 amino acids. The sample holds a few counts of this clonotype. Its antigen remains unidentified. TCRdb processed the 5' RACE reads anew with MiXCR; each CDR3 protein has one entry. The repertoire holds 1.5 million to 2 million distinct CDR3 sequences, around a third seen once, with roughly 0.3% in the top ten. The clonotype originates from a newborn girl in good health. The V and J genes are TRBV3-1 and TRBJ2-7, with 7 bases aligning to TRBD1. The sequenced sample consisted of cord blood. Here the CDR3 DNA reads TGTGCCAGCAGCCCCGGGACAGTTTTTGACTACGAGCAGTACTTC. Translating it yields CASSPGTVFDYEQYF.